This TCR beta chain is drawn from a study of cytomegalovirus exposure and HLA in healthy donors (dated by TCRdb to the late 2010s). Describing the broader study: According to an earlier analysis of several hundred of the donors, 200 million or so T cells yielded 117 million unique TCR beta sequences and more than 250 Gb of sequence data. Among about 360 genotyped donors of the cohort, an average of around 240,000 unique TCR beta nucleotide sequences were sequenced per donor, about a sixth of them non-productive. A later analysis re-analyzed previously published TCR beta repertoires from approximately 670 donors and added high-resolution HLA genotyping to study TCR occurrence patterns. An early release covering approximately 600 HLA-typed donors comprised about 310 gigabases of sequencing data and 65 million to 100 million unique TCR sequences. Every repertoire in the discovery cohort had been generated on one and the same sequencing platform. In addition to the first cohort of 650 to 800 subjects, a separate validation cohort of under 150 different subjects was used. Typing coverage differed by locus: A, B, C, DRB1 and DQB1 were typed in about 620-630 donors, DQA1 in around 500, DPA1 in roughly 590, and DPB1 in about 450. To predict cytomegalovirus infection status, the study brought together high-throughput TCR immunosequencing, statistical association of individual TCRs with disease status, and machine learning. Donor age, sex, ethnicity and CMV serostatus were compiled alongside the repertoire data. Genome-wide SNP genotypes for about 55% of the roughly 670 donors were used in a later genetic analysis, which treated that subset as a discovery cohort. Of the 398 genotyped donors, about 84% fell in the genetic ancestry cluster associated with self-reported Caucasian donors. Rather than using new phenotypic data, the later analysis identified candidate immune exposures from TCR beta sequences and from how often those sequences occurred across donors. The study used immunosequencing to profile the T cell repertoires of approximately 650 subjects and linked those repertoires to cytomegalovirus serostatus. The study aimed to test whether signatures of past pathogen exposure could be identified by cataloging public T cell receptors. Class I and class II HLA loci were covered by the typing at four-digit resolution. To decide whether each TCR beta V gene segment behaved as functional or pseudogenic, an earlier analysis of some 600 of the donors relied on high-throughput TCR beta sequencing. Roughly five DR-DQ haplotypes were treated as single units for association and clustering because of strong linkage in the cohort.

After removal of 4 bases from V and 5 bases from J, the junction retains 7 bases not matched to a gene. The CDR3 runs 15 amino acids, cysteine and phenylalanine included. Only the CDR3 DNA stays, 45 bases, in frame from base 1. The germline V gene (reference sequence) specifies SEHNR as CDR1 and FQNEAQ as CDR2. The cohort consisted of hundreds of healthy bone marrow donors. At the time of sampling, all cohort members were nominally healthy, though unrecorded immune exposures were likely present. The donor was CMV seropositive and was included in the group of 250 to 350 seropositive cohort members. Each donor provided a peripheral blood sample, and peripheral blood mononuclear cells were used for TCR beta sequencing. Genomic DNA extraction from the blood cell samples was performed with the Qiagen DNeasy Blood Extraction Kit. The library came from the immunoSEQ multiplex PCR assay. For the multiplex PCR, a mixture combining 60 forward primers for TCR Vbeta segments and 13 reverse primers for TCR Jbeta segments was used. The CDR3 region of rearranged TCR beta genes was amplified from genomic DNA by a multiplex PCR assay. The amplified TCR beta libraries were sequenced on the Illumina HiSeq System as 87-base-pair reads. Per the authors' processing: A later analysis tallied 70 million to 100 million unique TCR beta chains across the 666 repertoires, and roughly 11 million of those chains were shared by two or more donors. Raw reads were error-corrected and collapsed into unique sequences with a nearest-neighbor algorithm that merged closely related sequences to remove PCR and sequencing errors. V, D and J gene segments were assigned by aligning CDR3 sequences to IMGT reference sequences. For a sequence to be retained, a match of at least six nucleotides to both a V gene segment and a J gene segment was required. A rearrangement counted as productive if the CDR3 had no stop codons and remained in frame with V and J, and every other rearrangement counted as non-productive. CDR3 was defined according to IMGT convention as the region running from the second conserved V-encoded cysteine to the conserved J-encoded phenylalanine. The earlier analysis of 587 of the donors excluded any sequence lacking an unambiguous match to a single V gene segment. An earlier analysis of fewer than 750 of the donors classified V segments as functional when productive rearrangements were above 56.7% and as segregating when the standard deviation between donors was above 5%. To diagnose cytomegalovirus status from the catalog of TCR beta chain sequences, a statistical classification framework was built. In a later analysis, TCR nucleotide sequences were compared against IMGT/GENE-DB human TR gene sequences so that V and J genes could be assigned. A later analysis assigned CDR3 sequences and most-parsimonious VDJ recombination scenarios with the TCRdist pipeline. In a later analysis, each TCR beta chain was defined by its CDR3 amino acid sequence together with its V-gene family, and reads without a unique V-gene family were excluded. To address suspected cross-contamination and a sequencing artifact, a later analysis removed under 600 highly shared, low-generation-probability nucleotide sequences. In a later analysis, a clonal expansion index was calculated for each public chain from normalized within-repertoire ranks of inferred template counts. In a later analysis, generation probabilities were computed with a VDJ recombination model fitted to out-of-frame rearrangements, and the resulting probabilities were checked against IGoR. In a later analysis, TCR-TCR, TCR-HLA and TCR-CMV co-occurrence was scored with hypergeometric tests, and a repertoire-size bias correction was applied to TCR pairs. In a later analysis, false discovery rates were estimated by permuting HLA or CMV assignments 20 times. In a later analysis, co-occurring TCRs were grouped using DBSCAN, and TCRdist sequence similarity was added for clustering within HLA-allele-positive subsets. For co-occurrence clustering, repertoires with fewer than 30,000 or more than 120,000 public chains were excluded, along with five repertoires with anomalous nucleotide sharing. Held by TCRdb, this immuneACCESS table contains in-frame sequences only and omits some clones. Under half of the omission traces to an unresolved V gene where checked; the cause of the rest is unknown. V, J and clone size are those of that table, while D and trimming were read from the DNA. The sample includes about 220,000 clones, with 82% observed a single time. Together, the top ten hold 6% of the sample.

With respect to this clone: What antigen it recognizes has not been identified. No clone much larger than this one lies a single base away; base qualities are absent.

Results and caveats for the whole study, not just this receptor: A group of highly shared sequence variants was considered likely to be a technical artifact of the sequencing pipeline. A later analysis found that TCR association rates varied across HLA loci, with DRB1 alleles showing the most associated TCRs and HLA-C alleles the fewest. A further reported finding was that TCR beta sequences accurately predicted the HLA-A and HLA-B alleles for most subjects in the first cohort. Cytomegalovirus status was reported to be diagnosed by the classifier with high specificity and sensitivity in both the original and validation cohorts. An association between a missense DCLRE1C variant and V-gene and J-gene trimming of TCR beta chains was found in a later genetic analysis and replicated in an independent cohort. Assigning TCR associations to individual alleles was difficult when HLA alleles, especially DR and DQ, strongly co-occurred. Linkage disequilibrium might explain the correlated functional status among segregating V segments, but an unknown experimental factor could not be ruled out. Because the 87-base-pair reads could not distinguish some IMGT-functional V segments, including TRBV6-2 and TRBV6-3, those segments were excluded. The study gave a list of 150 to 200 TCR beta chains associated with cytomegalovirus. A few of the identified cytomegalovirus-associated TCR beta chains were confirmed in vitro to be specific for cytomegalovirus antigens. Most TCR sequences were observed very rarely across donors, whereas some public TCRs were present in many individuals. It was suggested by the authors that the approach could potentially be generalized to other disease states and immunological phenotypes. Roughly uniform sequencing depth across donors was assumed in presence/absence analyses, although this assumption may not hold. A later analysis found that most CMV-associated TCR beta chains appeared HLA-restricted, with HLA associations seemingly driven largely by CMV exposure. An earlier analysis of 450 to 750 of the donors showed that most TCR beta V segments appeared in productive rearrangements either about 90% or about 30% of the time, which broadly matched IMGT annotations. CMV serostatus was the only immune exposure information available for the cohort. Because HLA typing was missing for some donors at each locus, association tests included only the typed subset. Compared with the approximately 720-donor mean, donors in an Asian-associated ancestry cluster had fewer N-insertions in productive TCRs, according to a later genetic analysis. In this cohort, only TCR beta chains were sequenced, and detectable features were limited by the absence of alpha or paired-chain data. At a false discovery rate of 0.05, a later analysis linked around 17,000 TCR beta sequences to specific HLA alleles. Because counts were too low, around 18 rarely observed V segments, including chromosome 9 orphons, were left out of the earlier analysis of approximately 500 of the donors. A later analysis found that HLA-associated TCR beta chains were more clonally expanded and had lower generation probabilities than equally common non-associated chains. Several of the top co-occurrence clusters appeared to be linked to parvovirus B19, influenza, CMV and Epstein-Barr virus, according to a later analysis.

The sequence joins TRBV7-9 to TRBJ2-7; TRBD1 agrees with 11 junctional bases. What was sequenced was PBMCs. The clonotype originates from a man between 35 and 55 years old in good health and CMV-seropositive. The CDR3 region has the sequence CASSYPGQGVHEQYF. The DNA is as follows: TGTGCCAGCAGCTATCCGGGACAGGGGGTCCACGAGCAGTACTTC.